This T cell receptor (beta chain) was obtained from a study of shared clonotypes between healthy human individuals. Data came from immunoSEQ multiplex PCR; TCRdb stores just in-frame clones and leaves some out. The repertoire holds millions of clones, around 95% seen once, with roughly 0.13% in the top ten. Trimming left V 0 bases short and J 0 bases short, with 9 bases between. Germline V gene data show CDR1 as MGHRA and CDR2 as YSYEKL. The CDR3 has 15 residues. Comments on this clone: No antigen is known for it.

Findings of the study overall: Clonotype sharing among donors, it was expected, would be affected by sequencing depth. The sole specimen, blood, was sampled, and tissue repertoires likely differ.

The chain has TRBV4-1 and TRBJ2-7; no clear D gene. The sequencing sample was made of naive CD4+ T cells sorted from blood. As to subset: CD45RA+ positively selected. This TCR was sampled from a man between 18 and 29 years old in good health. The CDR3 nucleotides read TGCGCCAGCAGCCAAGATTGGGGTACCTCCTACGAGCAGTACTTC. It encodes CASSQDWGTSYEQYF.